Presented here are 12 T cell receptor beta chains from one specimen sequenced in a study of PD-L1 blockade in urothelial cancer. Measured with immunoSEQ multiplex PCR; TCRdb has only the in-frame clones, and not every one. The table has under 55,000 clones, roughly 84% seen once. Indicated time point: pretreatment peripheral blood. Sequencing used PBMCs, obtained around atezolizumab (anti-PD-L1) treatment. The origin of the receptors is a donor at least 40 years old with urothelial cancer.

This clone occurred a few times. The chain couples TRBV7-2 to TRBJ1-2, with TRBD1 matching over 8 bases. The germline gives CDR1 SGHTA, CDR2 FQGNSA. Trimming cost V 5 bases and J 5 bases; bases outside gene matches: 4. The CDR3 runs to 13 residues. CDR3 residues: CASSPGTGYGYTF. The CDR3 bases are TGTGCCAGCAGCCCAGGGACAGGATATGGCTACACCTTC. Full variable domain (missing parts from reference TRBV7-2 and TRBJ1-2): GAGVSQSPSNKVTEKGKDVELRCDPISGHTALYWYRQSLGQGLEFLIYFQGNSAPDKSGLPSDRFSAERTGGSVSTLTIQRTQQEDSAVYLCASSPGTGYGYTFGSGTRLTVV.

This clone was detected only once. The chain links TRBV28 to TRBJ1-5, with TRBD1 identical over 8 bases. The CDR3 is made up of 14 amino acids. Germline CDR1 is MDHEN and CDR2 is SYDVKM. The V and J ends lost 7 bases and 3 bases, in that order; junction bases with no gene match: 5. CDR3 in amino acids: CASNRGGANQPQHF. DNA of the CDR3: TGTGCCAGCAACAGGGGGGGGGCCAATCAGCCCCAGCATTTT.

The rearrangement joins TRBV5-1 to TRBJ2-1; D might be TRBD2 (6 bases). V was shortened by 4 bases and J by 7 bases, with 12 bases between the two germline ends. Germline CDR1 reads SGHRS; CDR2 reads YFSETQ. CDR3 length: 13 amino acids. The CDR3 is CASSLSGGNEQFF. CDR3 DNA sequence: TGCGCCAGCAGCCTAAGTGGGGGGAATGAGCAGTTCTTC.

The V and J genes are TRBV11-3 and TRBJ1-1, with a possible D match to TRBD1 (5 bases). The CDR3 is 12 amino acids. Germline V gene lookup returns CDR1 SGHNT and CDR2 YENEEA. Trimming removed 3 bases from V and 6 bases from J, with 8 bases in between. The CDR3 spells CASSFGDSEAFF. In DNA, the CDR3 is TGTGCCAGCAGCTTTGGGGACTCTGAAGCTTTCTTT.

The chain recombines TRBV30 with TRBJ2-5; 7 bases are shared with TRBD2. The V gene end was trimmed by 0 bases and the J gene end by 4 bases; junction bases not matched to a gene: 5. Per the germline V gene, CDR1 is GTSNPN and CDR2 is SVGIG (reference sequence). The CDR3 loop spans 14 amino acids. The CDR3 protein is CAWSVVAGVETQYF. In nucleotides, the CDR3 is TGTGCCTGGAGTGTAGTCGCGGGAGTAGAGACCCAGTACTTC.

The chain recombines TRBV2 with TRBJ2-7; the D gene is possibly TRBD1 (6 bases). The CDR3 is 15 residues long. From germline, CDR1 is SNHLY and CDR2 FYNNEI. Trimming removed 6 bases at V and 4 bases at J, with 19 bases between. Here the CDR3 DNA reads TGTGCCAGCAGACTAGTCCGGGACATGGGATACGAGCAGTACTTC. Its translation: CASRLVRDMGYEQYF. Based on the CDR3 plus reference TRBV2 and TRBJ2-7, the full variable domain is EPEVTQTPSHQVTQMGQEVILRCVPISNHLYFYWYRQILGQKVEFLVSFYNNEISEKSEIFDDQFSVERPDGSNFTLKIRSTKLEDSAMYFCASRLVRDMGYEQYFGPGTRLTVT.

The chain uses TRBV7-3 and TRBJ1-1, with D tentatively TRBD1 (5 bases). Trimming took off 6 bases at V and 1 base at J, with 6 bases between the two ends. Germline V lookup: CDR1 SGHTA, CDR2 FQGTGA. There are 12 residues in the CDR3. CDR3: CASRQGNTEAFF. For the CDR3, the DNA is TGTGCCAGCAGGCAGGGGAACACTGAAGCTTTCTTT.

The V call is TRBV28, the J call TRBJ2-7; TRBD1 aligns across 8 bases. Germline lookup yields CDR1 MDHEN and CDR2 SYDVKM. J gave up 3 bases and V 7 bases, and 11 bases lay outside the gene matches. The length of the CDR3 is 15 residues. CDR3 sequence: CASTNPPGQDYEQYF. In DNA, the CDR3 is TGTGCCAGCACCAACCCCCCGGGACAGGACTACGAGCAGTACTTC.

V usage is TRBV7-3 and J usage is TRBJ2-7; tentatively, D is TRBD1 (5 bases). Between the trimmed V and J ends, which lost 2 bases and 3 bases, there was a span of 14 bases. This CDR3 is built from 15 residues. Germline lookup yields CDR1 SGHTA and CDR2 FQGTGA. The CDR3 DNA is TGTGCCAGCAGCTTATCTAGTTCAGGGCTCTACGAGCAGTACTTC. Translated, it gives CASSLSSSGLYEQYF.

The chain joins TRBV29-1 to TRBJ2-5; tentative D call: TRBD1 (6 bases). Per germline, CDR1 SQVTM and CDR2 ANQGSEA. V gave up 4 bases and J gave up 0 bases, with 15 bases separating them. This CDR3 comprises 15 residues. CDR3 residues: CSVVPAAGDQETQYF. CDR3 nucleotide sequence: TGCAGCGTTGTTCCCGCAGCAGGGGACCAAGAGACCCAGTACTTC.

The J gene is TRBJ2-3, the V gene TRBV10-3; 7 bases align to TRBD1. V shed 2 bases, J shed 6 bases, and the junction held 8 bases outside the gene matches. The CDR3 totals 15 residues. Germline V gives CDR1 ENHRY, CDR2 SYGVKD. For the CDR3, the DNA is TGTGCCATCAGTGAGCCACCCCAGGGGGAGGATACGCAGTATTTT. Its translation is CAISEPPQGEDTQYF.

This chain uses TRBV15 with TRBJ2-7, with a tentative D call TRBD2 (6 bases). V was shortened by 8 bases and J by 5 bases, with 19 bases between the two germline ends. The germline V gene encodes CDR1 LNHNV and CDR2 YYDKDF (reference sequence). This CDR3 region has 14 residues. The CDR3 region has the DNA TGTGCCACCCGGCGGGAACCTAGCGCCCACGAGCAGTACTTC. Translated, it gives CATRREPSAHEQYF.